These 25 T cell receptor beta chains were sequenced from one sample in a study of tumour-infiltrating T cells in Burkitt lymphoma (dated by TCRdb to 2020 to 2022). The library was built by means of the immunoSEQ multiplex PCR assay. Not all clones reach the TCRdb copy of this immuneACCESS table, which keeps in-frame sequences only. Checked studies attribute under half of the gap to unresolved V genes and leave the rest unexplained. The table for this sample lists 12,000 to 15,000 clones; approximately 29% of them were counted only once. Of the sample, under 7.5% falls within the top ten clones. The sample was tumor tissue. These receptors were obtained from a human donor with diffuse large B-cell lymphoma.

The V call is TRBV11-2, the J call TRBJ2-7; no definite D call. This CDR3 has 14 residues. V was shortened by 3 bases and J by 2 bases, with 11 bases between the two germline ends. Germline CDR1 reads SGHAT; CDR2 reads FQNNGV. The CDR3 sequence is CASSFPSQPYEQYF. DNA of the CDR3: TGTGCCAGCAGCTTTCCCAGCCAGCCCTACGAGCAGTACTTC.

This clone was picked up a small number of times. The chain is built from TRBV28 and TRBJ2-1, with 16 bases aligning to TRBD2. V lost 6 bases and J lost 3; bases outside the gene matches: 8. The CDR3 consists of 18 residues. The V gene's germline CDR1 is MDHEN and CDR2 SYDVKM. The CDR3 protein is CASSLMGLAGGGYNEQFF. The CDR3 DNA is TGTGCCAGCAGCCTAATGGGACTAGCGGGAGGGGGCTACAATGAGCAGTTCTTC.

This chain connects TRBV27 to TRBJ2-6; no clear D. The CDR3 is 15 amino acids. Trimming took 5 bases from V and 0 from J, leaving 8 bases between them. Looked up from germline, CDR1 is MNHEY and CDR2 is SMNVEV (reference sequence). The CDR3 DNA reads as TGTGCCAGCAGTGGACGGAGCTCTGGGGCCAACGTCCTGACTTTC. Translated, it gives CASSGRSSGANVLTF.

CDR3 protein: CASSVTGGQPQHF. The CDR3 DNA sequence: TGTGCCAGCAGTGTTACAGGTGGTCAGCCCCAGCATTTT. This chain joins TRBV6-1 and TRBJ1-5, with D possibly TRBD1 on 5 matching bases. The CDR3 contains 13 residues. CDR1 and CDR2 (germline): MNHNS, SASEGT. V lost 4 bases and J lost 6, with 10 bases in between.

This rearrangement joins TRBV7-9 to TRBJ1-1, with D possibly matching TRBD1 (5 bases). CDR1 and CDR2 (germline): SEHNR, FQNEAQ (reference sequence). The CDR3 has 15 residues. V was cut by 1 base and J by 4 bases, with 13 bases left in between. The CDR3 loop is CASSLGTRGPTEAFF. The CDR3 coding sequence is TGTGCCAGCAGCTTAGGGACAAGGGGCCCCACTGAAGCTTTCTTT.

This clone was picked up a small number of times. This chain connects TRBV5-4 to TRBJ2-5, with 8 bases identical to TRBD1. CDR1 and CDR2 from the germline V gene are SGHNT and YYREEE (reference sequence). V was pared by 4 bases and J by 5 bases, with 10 bases of the junction left unmatched. The CDR3 is made up of 15 amino acids. The CDR3 DNA follows: TGTGCCAGCAGCCCCACCGGACAGGGTTGGGAGACCCAGTACTTC. It specifies CASSPTGQGWETQYF.

CDR3 amino acids: CATSGANTGELFF. CDR3 sequence (DNA): TGTGCCACCAGCGGGGCGAACACCGGGGAGCTGTTTTTT. The rearrangement joins TRBV15 to TRBJ2-2, with D uncertain. Trimming took 5 bases from V and 0 from J, leaving 4 bases between them. Germline loops: CDR1 LNHNV, CDR2 YYDKDF (reference sequence). CDR3 size: 13 residues.

The chain employs TRBV30 and TRBJ1-1, with no clear D. Germline values: CDR1 GTSNPN, CDR2 SVGIG (reference sequence). This CDR3 comprises 13 residues. Trimming shortened V by 2 bases and J by 3 bases, and 10 bases separated the two germline ends. Written as DNA, the CDR3 is TGTGCCTGGAGTATAAGGTGGGACACTGAAGCTTTCTTT. Protein product: CAWSIRWDTEAFF.

In its sample, this clone was seen once. The rearrangement uses TRBV27 and TRBJ2-5; TRBD2 might be the D (6 bases). The germline CDR1 and CDR2 sequences are MNHEY and SMNVEV (reference sequence). The CDR3 has 13 amino acids. V lost 2 bases and J 5 bases, leaving 9 bases between the germline ends. The CDR3 loop reads CASSLRGGETQYF. In DNA, the CDR3 is TGTGCCAGCAGTTTAAGAGGAGGGGAGACCCAGTACTTC.

The sample holds a few counts of this clone. V and J are TRBV15 and TRBJ1-5, with D maybe TRBD1 (6 bases). From germline, CDR1 is LNHNV and CDR2 YYDKDF (reference sequence). There are 15 residues in the CDR3. Trimming left V 5 bases short and J 6 bases short, with 17 bases between. The CDR3 nucleotides are TGTGCCACCAGCCCGGCGGGGGGCATCGGTCAGCCCCAGCATTTT. It encodes CATSPAGGIGQPQHF.

There are a few counts of this clone. V usage is TRBV2 and J usage is TRBJ1-5; no clear D. V was shortened by 3 bases and J by 3 bases, with 3 bases between the two germline ends. CDR3 length: 12 amino acids. Germline V gene sequence: CDR1 SNHLY, CDR2 FYNNEI. The CDR3, as DNA: TGTGCCAGCAGTGACTACAATCAGCCCCAGCATTTT. It yields the protein CASSDYNQPQHF.

This rearrangement joins TRBV7-2 to TRBJ1-4; 12 positions agree with TRBD1. J was trimmed by 7 bases and V by 4 bases; bases with no gene match: 10. The CDR3 totals 17 residues. Germline loops: CDR1 SGHTA, CDR2 FQGNSA. The CDR3 DNA reads TGTGCCAGCAGCTGGGGACAGGGGGCGCAGATGGGTGAAAAACTGTTTTTT. Its protein product is CASSWGQGAQMGEKLFF. The variable domain in full, completed from reference TRBV7-2 and TRBJ1-4, reads GAGVSQSPSNKVTEKGKDVELRCDPISGHTALYWYRQSLGQGLEFLIYFQGNSAPDKSGLPSDRFSAERTGGSVSTLTIQRTQQEDSAVYLCASSWGQGAQMGEKLFFGSGTQLSVL.

This chain connects TRBV6-6 to TRBJ2-2; no definite D call. V shed 8 bases and J shed 1 base, with 11 bases lying between them. CDR3 length: 14 amino acids. Germline V gene lookup returns CDR1 MNHNY and CDR2 SVGAGI (reference sequence). As DNA, the CDR3 is TGTGCCAGCGGCCCAGCGAGGAACACCGGGGAGCTGTTTTTT. This sequence encodes CASGPARNTGELFF.

This clone was counted between two and nine times. V gene TRBV9 combines with J gene TRBJ1-3; D ambiguous. Trimming shortened V by 0 bases and J by 4 bases, and 5 bases separated the two germline ends. The germline V gene encodes CDR1 SGDLS and CDR2 YYNGEE. The CDR3 consists of 13 residues. The CDR3 bases are TGTGCCAGCAGCGTAGTACAGGGAAACACCATATATTTT. As protein: CASSVVQGNTIYF.

This clone was recorded a few times. V is TRBV6-5 and J is TRBJ1-1; the match to TRBD1 covers 10 bases. Trimming cost V 5 bases and J 5 bases; bases outside gene matches: 5. The germline V gene has CDR1 MNHEY and CDR2 SVGAGI. The CDR3 consists of 14 residues. In nucleotides, the CDR3 is TGTGCCAGCAGTCGACAGGGGGCGAGGACTGAAGCTTTCTTT. Encoded protein: CASSRQGARTEAFF.

The chain couples TRBV7-9 to TRBJ2-3; maybe TRBD2 (6 bases). This CDR3 has 13 residues. The germline V gene encodes CDR1 SEHNR and CDR2 FQNEAQ (reference sequence). V was cut by 3 bases and J by 7 bases, with 11 bases left in between. CDR3 protein: CASSLQDYNTQYF. CDR3 nucleotide sequence: TGTGCCAGCAGCTTGCAGGACTACAATACGCAGTATTTT.

V gene TRBV15 combines with J gene TRBJ1-2; TRBD1 aligns across 9 bases. J lost 6 bases, V lost 0 bases, and 14 bases had no gene match. The CDR3 is 18 amino acids. Per the germline V gene, CDR1 is LNHNV and CDR2 is YYDKDF (reference sequence). CDR3 region: CATSREKGRTGASNGYTF. In DNA, the CDR3 is TGTGCCACCAGCAGAGAAAAGGGGAGGACAGGGGCCTCGAATGGCTACACCTTC.

V is TRBV6-5 and J is TRBJ1-2; TRBD1 aligns across 7 bases. Germline V CDR1 and CDR2: MNHEY, SVGAGI. This CDR3 is built from 13 residues. The V gene end was trimmed by 5 bases and the J gene end by 8 bases; junction bases not matched to a gene: 8. CDR3 loop: CASSTGQAGGYTF. DNA for the CDR3: TGTGCCAGCAGTACTGGACAGGCTGGCGGCTACACCTTC.

The genes are TRBV7-9 and TRBJ2-2, with D perhaps matching TRBD2 (5 bases). Trimming removed 6 bases from V and 3 bases from J, with 20 bases in between. Germline CDR1 reads SEHNR; CDR2 reads FQNEAQ (reference sequence). The CDR3 loop spans 17 amino acids. The CDR3 DNA follows: TGTGCCAGCAGTTCCCTCTACACGGGGAAATACACCGGGGAGCTGTTTTTT. It is translated as CASSSLYTGKYTGELFF.

This clone has only a few counts. This chain joins TRBV6-6 and TRBJ1-1, with a tentative D call TRBD1 (6 bases). V lost 2 bases and J 3 bases, leaving 13 bases between the germline ends. Germline CDR1 is MNHNY and CDR2 is SVGAGI (reference sequence). The CDR3 consists of 15 residues. CDR3 protein: CASSYVPGADTEAFF. As DNA, the CDR3 is TGTGCCAGCAGTTACGTCCCGGGGGCGGACACTGAAGCTTTCTTT.

V gene TRBV7-9 combines with J gene TRBJ2-1; TRBD2 matches at 8 bases. V shed 2 bases, J shed 3 bases, and the junction held 3 bases outside the gene matches. Germline CDR1 reads SEHNR; CDR2 reads FQNEAQ (reference sequence). The CDR3 is 15 residues long. The CDR3 sequence is CASSLSGGNYNEQFF. CDR3 bases: TGTGCCAGCAGCTTATCGGGAGGGAACTACAATGAGCAGTTCTTC.

The rearrangement uses TRBV23-1 and TRBJ2-7, with TRBD1 as a possible D gene (6 bases). TRBV23-1 is identified as an open reading frame with a role that is uncertain. Trimming removed 0 bases from V and 3 bases from J, with 15 bases in between. CDR3 length equals 16 residues. The CDR3: CASSQSSGERCYEQYF. CDR3 DNA: TGCGCCAGCAGTCAATCGTCAGGGGAAAGGTGCTACGAGCAGTACTTC.

V gene TRBV19 combines with J gene TRBJ2-7, with TRBD2 matching 13 bases. The germline V gene has CDR1 LNHDA and CDR2 SQIVND (reference sequence). The junction had 5 bases not matched to a gene; V was cut back by 5 bases and J by 1 base. This CDR3 is 16 amino acids long. The DNA for the CDR3 is TGTGCCAGTAGTGCCTGGACTAGCGGGAGTTCCTACGAGCAGTACTTC. Translation gives CASSAWTSGSSYEQYF.

The CDR3 loop is CARSRVRNTEAFF. The DNA of the CDR3 is TGTGCCAGATCCAGGGTCAGGAACACTGAAGCTTTCTTT. This sequence joins TRBV27 and TRBJ1-1; the D gene is possibly TRBD1 (5 bases). Germline CDR1 and CDR2: MNHEY and SMNVEV (reference sequence). Trimming shortened V by 9 bases and J by 1 base, and 12 bases separated the two germline ends. This CDR3 contains 13 residues.

This clone was seen only a few times. The chain carries TRBV9 and TRBJ2-3; no clear D gene. Germline-derived CDR1 and CDR2 are SGDLS and YYNGEE. V lost 0 bases and J lost 6, with 8 bases in between. This CDR3 spans 13 amino acids. The CDR3, as DNA: TGTGCCAGCAGCGTAGATCTGACGGATACGCAGTATTTT. Translated, it gives CASSVDLTDTQYF.